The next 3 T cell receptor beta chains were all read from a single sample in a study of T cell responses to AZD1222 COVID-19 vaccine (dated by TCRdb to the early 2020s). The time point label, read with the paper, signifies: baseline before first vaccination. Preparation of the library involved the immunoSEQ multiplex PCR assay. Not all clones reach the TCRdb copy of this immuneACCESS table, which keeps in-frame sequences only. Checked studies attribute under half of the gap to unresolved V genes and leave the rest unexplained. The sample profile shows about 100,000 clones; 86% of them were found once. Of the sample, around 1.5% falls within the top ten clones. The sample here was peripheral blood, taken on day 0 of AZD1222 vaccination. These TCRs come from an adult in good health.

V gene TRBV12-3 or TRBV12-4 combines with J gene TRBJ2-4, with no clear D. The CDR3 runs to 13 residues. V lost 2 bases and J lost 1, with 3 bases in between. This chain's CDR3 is CASSLWAKNIQYF. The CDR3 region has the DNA TGTGCCAGCAGTTTATGGGCCAAAAACATTCAGTACTTC.

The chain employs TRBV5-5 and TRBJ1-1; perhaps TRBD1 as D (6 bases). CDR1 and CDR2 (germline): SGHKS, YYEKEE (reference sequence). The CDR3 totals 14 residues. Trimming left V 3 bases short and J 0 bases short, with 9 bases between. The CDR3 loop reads CASSSGHMNTEAFF. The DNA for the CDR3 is TGTGCCAGCAGCTCGGGACACATGAACACTGAAGCTTTCTTT.

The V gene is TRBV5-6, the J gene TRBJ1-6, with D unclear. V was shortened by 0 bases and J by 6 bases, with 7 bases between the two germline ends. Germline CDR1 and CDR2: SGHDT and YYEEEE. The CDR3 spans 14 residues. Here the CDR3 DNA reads TGTGCCAGCAGCTTGGGGACTCCTAATTCACCCCTCCACTTT. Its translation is CASSLGTPNSPLHF.